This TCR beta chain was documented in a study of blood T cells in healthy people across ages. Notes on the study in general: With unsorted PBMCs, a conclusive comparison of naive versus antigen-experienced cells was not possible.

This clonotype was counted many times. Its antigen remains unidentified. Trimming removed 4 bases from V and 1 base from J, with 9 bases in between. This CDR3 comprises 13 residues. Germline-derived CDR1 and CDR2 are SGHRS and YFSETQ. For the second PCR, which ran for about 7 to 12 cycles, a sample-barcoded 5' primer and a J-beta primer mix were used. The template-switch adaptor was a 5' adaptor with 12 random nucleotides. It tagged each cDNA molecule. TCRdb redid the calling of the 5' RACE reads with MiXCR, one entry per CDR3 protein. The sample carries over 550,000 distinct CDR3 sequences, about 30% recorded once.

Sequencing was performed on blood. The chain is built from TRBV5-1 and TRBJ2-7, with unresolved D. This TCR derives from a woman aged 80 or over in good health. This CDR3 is CASSTGVSYEQYF. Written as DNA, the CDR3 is TGCGCCAGCAGCACGGGTGTATCCTACGAGCAGTACTTC.